Below are 8 T cell receptor beta chains sequenced from a single sample in a study of T cell responses to AZD1222 COVID-19 vaccine. The table came from immunoSEQ multiplex PCR; TCRdb's copy has only in-frame clones and leaves some out. Here the sample spans about 64,000 clones, over 80% being singletons. The sequenced sample was peripheral blood, obtained 28 days after the second dose of the MenACWY control vaccine. The receptors here all came from an adult who received the MenACWY meningococcal vaccine as a control.

This CDR3 reads CASSSGTGPYEQYF. CDR3 sequence (DNA): TGTGCCAGCAGTTCCGGGACAGGACCTTACGAGCAGTACTTC. The V call is TRBV3-1 (or the pseudogene TRBV3-2), the J call TRBJ2-7, with 8 bases aligning to TRBD1. CDR1 is LGHDT and CDR2 is YNNKEL in the germline V gene (reference sequence). V shed 6 bases, J shed 4 bases, and the junction held 8 bases outside the gene matches. The CDR3 contains 14 residues.

The chain employs TRBV7-6 and TRBJ1-1; TRBD1 agrees at 7 bases. Per germline, CDR1 SGHVS and CDR2 FNYEAQ. The CDR3 has 13 amino acids. V trimming: 5 bases; J trimming: 7 bases; junction bases outside the gene matches: 7. CDR3 protein: CASSGTVLDEAFF. The DNA of the CDR3 is TGTGCCAGCAGCGGGACAGTATTAGATGAAGCTTTCTTT.

The gene calls are TRBV10-3 and TRBJ1-1, with a tentative D call TRBD1 (6 bases). Germline lookup yields CDR1 ENHRY and CDR2 SYGVKD. Trimming took 3 bases from V and 5 from J, leaving 16 bases between them. The CDR3 consists of 15 residues. CDR3 in amino acids: CAISEGDMGKTEAFF. CDR3 coding DNA: TGTGCCATCAGTGAAGGGGACATGGGAAAAACTGAAGCTTTCTTT.

The V gene is TRBV7-3, the J gene TRBJ2-1, with no clear D. There are 11 residues in the CDR3. CDR1 is SGHTA and CDR2 is FQGTGA in the germline V gene. V lost 2 bases and J lost 9, with 5 bases in between. The CDR3 sequence is CASSLDGEQFF. DNA for the CDR3: TGTGCCAGCAGCTTAGATGGTGAGCAGTTCTTC.

The chain is built from TRBV19 and TRBJ2-3; possibly TRBD1 for D (5 bases). The CDR3 runs to 17 residues. Looked up from germline, CDR1 is LNHDA and CDR2 is SQIVND (reference sequence). Trimming took 1 base from V and 0 from J, leaving 14 bases between them. The CDR3 sequence is CASSIGGALASTDTQYF. The CDR3 DNA follows: TGTGCCAGTAGTATAGGTGGGGCTCTCGCGAGCACAGATACGCAGTATTTT.

V usage is TRBV13 and J usage is TRBJ2-7; D may be TRBD2 (6 bases). The V and J ends lost 7 bases and 6 bases respectively, with 19 bases between them. Germline V gene lookup returns CDR1 PRHDT and CDR2 FYEKMQ (reference sequence). The CDR3 has 14 amino acids. The CDR3 region is CASTRRDSPIEQYF. DNA for the CDR3: TGTGCCAGCACCCGCCGGGACTCACCCATCGAGCAGTACTTC. The full variable domain, rest sourced from reference TRBV13 and TRBJ2-7, is AAGVIQSPRHLIKEKRETATLKCYPIPRHDTVYWYQQGPGQDPQFLISFYEKMQSDKGSIPDRFSAQQFSDYHSELNMSSLELGDSALYFCASTRRDSPIEQYFGPGTRLTVT.

The CDR3 region is CASSPAPRGELFF. The DNA of the CDR3 is TGTGCCAGCAGCCCGGCGCCCCGAGGGGAGCTGTTTTTT. V gene TRBV3-1 (or the pseudogene TRBV3-2) combines with J gene TRBJ2-2; D uncertain. Germline lookup yields CDR1 LGHDT and CDR2 YNNKEL (reference sequence). V was clipped by 4 bases and J by 8 bases, with 11 bases between them. This CDR3 contains 13 residues.

The rearrangement joins TRBV11-2 to TRBJ2-3, with D uncertain. Trimming cost V 5 bases and J 2 bases, with 11 bases left between them. This CDR3 comprises 14 residues. From germline, CDR1 is SGHAT and CDR2 FQNNGV. The CDR3 bases are TGTGCCAGCAGCCAAGGAATCCCCACAGATACGCAGTATTTT. Translated, it gives CASSQGIPTDTQYF.